The 23 T cell receptor beta chains in this list originate from one sample, sequenced in a study of technical replicates of blood from several donors (dated by TCRdb to 2015 to 2018). The method behind the library was the immunoSEQ multiplex PCR assay. TCRdb obtained this table from immuneACCESS and retained in-frame rearrangements with V and J assigned. These tables miss some clones; where compared with another copy, unresolved V genes account for less than half of the shortfall, and the remainder is unexplained. The sample table lists 65,000 to 90,000 clones, about 90% of them with a count of one. The leading ten clones occupy around 0.3% of the sample. The sequencing sample was made of T cells isolated from PBMCs. The receptors derive from a human donor in good health.

This clone came up once. The rearrangement uses TRBV13 and TRBJ2-5, with 7 bases lining up with TRBD2. The trim removed 4 bases at V and 7 bases at J, leaving 6 bases unmatched. This CDR3 comprises 13 residues. Germline CDR1 PRHDT, CDR2 FYEKMQ (reference sequence). Here the CDR3 DNA reads TGTGCCAGCAGCTCAAGCGGGGTGGGGACCCAGTACTTC. Amino acids: CASSSSGVGTQYF.

This chain uses TRBV4-1 with TRBJ1-2, with unresolved D. CDR1 is MGHRA, CDR2 YSYEKL, per germline. CDR3 length: 13 residues. The V end was cut by 0 bases, the J end by 6 bases, with 8 bases between. The CDR3 bases are TGCGCCAGCAGCCAAGATGAGTTGAATGGCTACACCTTC. Translation: CASSQDELNGYTF.

The rearrangement joins TRBV5-1 to TRBJ1-6, with TRBD1 matching over 9 bases. V trimming: 3 bases; J trimming: 9 bases; junction bases outside the gene matches: 4. The CDR3 contains 14 residues. Germline CDR1 reads SGHRS; CDR2 reads YFSETQ. The CDR3 DNA sequence: TGCGCCAGCAGCTCCGACAGGGGGAGTTCACCCCTCCACTTT. Translated: CASSSDRGSSPLHF.

The chain carries TRBV9 and TRBJ1-3, with D hard to call. The CDR3 spans 15 residues. CDR1 and CDR2 from the germline V gene are SGDLS and YYNGEE. Deletions cut 3 bases from V and 0 bases from J, with 10 bases between. The CDR3 sequence is CASSAGSYSGNTIYF. For the CDR3, the DNA is TGTGCCAGCAGCGCGGGTTCTTACTCTGGAAACACCATATATTTT. Full variable domain (outside the CDR3, taken from reference TRBV9 and TRBJ1-3): DSGVTQTPKHLITATGQRVTLRCSPRSGDLSVYWYQQSLDQGLQFLIQYYNGEERAKGNILERFSAQQFPDLHSELNLSSLELGDSALYFCASSAGSYSGNTIYFGEGSWLTVV.

This chain links TRBV7-9 with TRBJ1-4; D not resolved. Germline V gene data show CDR1 as SEHNR and CDR2 as FQNEAQ (reference sequence). Trimming pared 4 bases from V and 8 bases from J, leaving 17 bases between. This CDR3 has 15 amino acids. The CDR3 reads CASSSGSPIREKLFF. The CDR3 DNA follows: TGTGCCAGCAGCTCCGGGAGCCCAATACGAGAAAAACTGTTTTTT.

The rearrangement joins TRBV18 to TRBJ2-1; 14 bases are shared with TRBD2. Germline lookup yields CDR1 KGHSH and CDR2 LQKENI. The CDR3 extends over 16 amino acids. Trimming took 3 bases from V and 8 from J; bases not matched to a gene: 6. This CDR3 reads CASSPGTSGSVDEQFF. CDR3 bases: TGTGCCAGCTCACCTGGGACTAGCGGGAGCGTAGATGAGCAGTTCTTC.

The rearrangement links TRBV19 to TRBJ1-1, with D hard to call. Germline CDR1 is LNHDA and CDR2 is SQIVND (reference sequence). CDR3 length: 14 residues. The ends were cut back, 4 bases at V and 1 base at J, with 10 bases in the middle. CDR3 sequence: CASSTWEPNTEAFF. DNA for the CDR3: TGTGCCAGTAGTACCTGGGAGCCGAACACTGAAGCTTTCTTT.

The chain joins TRBV28 to TRBJ1-2; D remains unclear. V was cut by 6 bases and J by 4 bases, with 18 bases left in between. In germline, CDR1 is MDHEN, CDR2 SYDVKM. This CDR3 is built from 15 residues. The CDR3 nucleotides read TGTGCCAGCAGGGGCCGTGAGGGAGTCTCCTATGGCTACACCTTC. Protein product: CASRGREGVSYGYTF.

The chain combines TRBV18 with TRBJ1-2; 9 bases match TRBD1. With 6 bases clipped from V and 4 bases from J, the junction kept 6 bases outside the gene matches. Germline loops: CDR1 KGHSH, CDR2 LQKENI. There are 14 residues in the CDR3. CDR3 DNA sequence: TGTGCCAGCTCTACTACAGGGGGCGGCTATGGCTACACCTTC. Residues: CASSTTGGGYGYTF.

The chain recombines TRBV5-1 with TRBJ2-7; the match to TRBD2 covers 13 bases. V gave up 5 bases and J gave up 5 bases; unmatched junction bases: 10. This CDR3 spans 16 amino acids. Germline-derived CDR1 and CDR2 are SGHRS and YFSETQ. CDR3 coding DNA: TGCGCCAGCAGTGGGGTACTAGCGGGAGGGCCCAACGAGCAGTACTTC. Encoded protein: CASSGVLAGGPNEQYF.

This rearrangement joins TRBV9 to TRBJ1-1, with D tentatively TRBD1 (5 bases). The germline V gene encodes CDR1 SGDLS and CDR2 YYNGEE. Trimming pared 0 bases from V and 3 bases from J, leaving 12 bases between. This CDR3 contains 15 residues. CDR3 nucleotides: TGTGCCAGCAGCGTAGACCCGGGGGTGGACACTGAAGCTTTCTTT. Translated, it gives CASSVDPGVDTEAFF.

The genes are TRBV21-1 and TRBJ2-7; the table names TRBD2, a call not compared with the DNA. TRBV21-1 is an annotated pseudogene. The CDR3 consists of 16 residues. CDR3 nucleotides: TGTGCCAGCAGCACCTTACTGGGGAGGCAGGGATACGAGCAGTACTTC. Translation gives CASSTLLGRQGYEQYF.

The chain carries TRBV7-6 and TRBJ2-3; a weak D match, TRBD2 (7 bases). CDR1 and CDR2 (germline): SGHVS, FNYEAQ. V dropped 7 bases and J dropped 4 bases, with 18 bases sitting between them. This CDR3 has 15 amino acids. CDR3 coding DNA: TGTGCCAGCACAAAGGCGGGGGCCTCTCCAGATACGCAGTATTTT. Translating gives CASTKAGASPDTQYF. Variable domain in full (rest from reference TRBV7-6 and TRBJ2-3): GAGVSQSPRYKVTKRGQDVALRCDPISGHVSLYWYRQALGQGPEFLTYFNYEAQQDKSGLPNDRFSAERPEGSISTLTIQRTEQRDSAMYRCASTKAGASPDTQYFGPGTRLTVL.

CDR3 nucleotides: TGTGCCAGCAGCCCAAGGACTAGCAGGTTAACACACACAGATACGCAGTATTTT. As protein: CASSPRTSRLTHTDTQYF. The rearrangement joins TRBV14 to TRBJ2-3, with 8 bases lining up with TRBD2. Germline V gene sequence: CDR1 SGHDN, CDR2 FVKESK. Germline trimming cut 4 bases from V and 2 bases from J; bases unmatched to any gene: 14. The CDR3 totals 18 residues.

The chain is built from TRBV5-6 and TRBJ1-1, with TRBD1 as a possible D gene (6 bases). Per the germline V gene, CDR1 is SGHDT and CDR2 is YYEEEE. The CDR3 contains 15 residues. V was cut by 4 bases and J by 6 bases, with 19 bases left in between. CDR3 amino acids: CASSRRGHQRPEAFF. The CDR3 DNA is TGTGCCAGCAGCCGCAGGGGCCACCAACGTCCTGAAGCTTTCTTT.

The CDR3 region has the DNA TGTGCCAGTAGTGAGGACAGTTATCAGCCCCAGCATTTT. This sequence encodes CASSEDSYQPQHF. The J gene is TRBJ1-5, the V gene TRBV19, with D tentatively TRBD1 (6 bases). The germline V and J ends were trimmed by 5 bases and 5 bases, with 10 bases remaining between them. CDR3 length equals 13 residues. Germline assignment: CDR1 LNHDA and CDR2 SQIVND (reference sequence).

This clone was counted once. This chain links TRBV6-1 with TRBJ1-3; perhaps TRBD1 as D (6 bases). The V and J ends lost 5 bases and 4 bases respectively, with 15 bases between them. Germline CDR1 is MNHNS and CDR2 is SASEGT. The CDR3 loop spans 15 amino acids. For the CDR3, the DNA is TGTGCCAGCAGTCCTCTACAGGGCAACGGAAACACCATATATTTT. It is translated as CASSPLQGNGNTIYF.

The chain has TRBV7-2 and TRBJ2-7, with TRBD2 identical over 16 bases. The CDR3 length is 16 residues. V lost 3 bases to trimming and J lost 3 bases; unmatched junction nucleotides: 2. Germline CDR1 is SGHTA and CDR2 is FQGNSA. CDR3 residues: CASSFGTSGRGYEQYF. The CDR3 DNA follows: TGTGCCAGCAGCTTCGGGACTAGCGGGAGGGGCTACGAGCAGTACTTC.

CDR3: CASSIVPGSSYEQYF. The CDR3 region has the DNA TGTGCCAGTAGTATTGTGCCCGGGAGCTCCTACGAGCAGTACTTC. The genes are TRBV19 and TRBJ2-7, with a weak D call TRBD2 (6 bases). Trimming took off 3 bases at V and 0 bases at J, with 12 bases between the two ends. The CDR3 runs to 15 residues. Per the germline V gene, CDR1 is LNHDA and CDR2 is SQIVND (reference sequence).

CDR3 region: CASSLANREEAFF. The CDR3 nucleotides read TGTGCCAGCAGCTTAGCGAACCGGGAAGAAGCTTTCTTT. The rearrangement joins TRBV7-9 to TRBJ1-1; D remains ambiguous. The CDR3 has 13 amino acids. Germline CDR1 reads SEHNR; CDR2 reads FQNEAQ (reference sequence). Trimming cost V 0 bases and J 8 bases, with 10 bases left between them.

This sequence joins TRBV6-6 and TRBJ2-3; the D gene is possibly TRBD2 (5 bases). The CDR3 extends over 15 amino acids. V was shortened by 4 bases and J by 0 bases, with 11 bases between the two germline ends. The germline V gene has CDR1 MNHNY and CDR2 SVGAGI (reference sequence). The CDR3 DNA reads as TGTGCCAGCAGTTCCTGGGGAGACAGCACAGATACGCAGTATTTT. Translation: CASSSWGDSTDTQYF.

This chain joins TRBV28 and TRBJ2-7; 8 positions agree with TRBD1. This CDR3 region has 14 residues. Trimming cost V 10 bases and J 1 base; bases outside gene matches: 9. Germline V gene sequence: CDR1 MDHEN, CDR2 SYDVKM. The CDR3 here is CATTGTGRSYEQYF. In nucleotides, the CDR3 is TGTGCCACAACCGGGACAGGTCGTTCCTACGAGCAGTACTTC.

The chain employs TRBV15 and TRBJ2-5, with D tentatively TRBD1 (7 bases). Per germline, CDR1 LNHNV and CDR2 YYDKDF (reference sequence). The CDR3 length is 18 residues. Trimming took off 6 bases at V and 7 bases at J, with 30 bases between the two ends. Here the CDR3 reads CATRAQRGDREAYRTQYF. CDR3 in DNA: TGTGCCACCAGGGCCCAGAGGGGCGACAGGGAGGCCTATCGGACCCAGTACTTC. Looking up the rest from reference TRBV15 and TRBJ2-5 gives the full variable domain: DAMVIQNPRYQVTQFGKPVTLSCSQTLNHNVMYWYQQKSSQAPKLLFHYYDKDFNNEADTPDNFQSRRPNTSFCFLDIRSPGLGDTAMYLCATRAQRGDREAYRTQYFGPGTRLLVL.